A single sample gave rise to the 19 T cell receptor beta chains below, sequenced in a study of cytomegalovirus exposure and HLA in healthy donors. Researchers ran the PCR with 60 Vbeta and 13 Jbeta primers. Profiled with immunoSEQ multiplex PCR; TCRdb holds only in-frame clones, not every one. The sample records about 94,000 clones, about 80% being singletons. Sequencing used PBMCs. These TCRs come from a man aged 35 to 55 in good health and CMV-seropositive.

The J gene is TRBJ2-7, the V gene TRBV6-6; possibly TRBD2 for D (5 bases). The CDR3 loop spans 16 amino acids. V lost 7 bases and J 0 bases, leaving 19 bases between the germline ends. The germline gives CDR1 MNHNY, CDR2 SVGAGI (reference sequence). CDR3 in DNA: TGTGCCAGCACCCCTGGGCTACCTAGCATCTCCTACGAGCAGTACTTC. Protein sequence: CASTPGLPSISYEQYF.

This rearrangement joins TRBV9 to TRBJ1-3; TRBD1 aligns across 8 bases. J was trimmed by 8 bases and V by 2 bases; bases with no gene match: 9. The CDR3 is 15 amino acids. Looked up from germline, CDR1 is SGDLS and CDR2 is YYNGEE. CDR3 nucleotides: TGTGCCAGCAGCGTTGGATCGGACAGGGCTTACACCATATATTTT. Amino acids: CASSVGSDRAYTIYF.

This clone has only a few counts. The rearrangement links TRBV27 to TRBJ1-6, with TRBD1 matching over 9 bases. The CDR3 length is 14 residues. V lost 3 bases, J lost 7 bases, and 1 base stayed unmatched. Germline V gene lookup returns CDR1 MNHEY and CDR2 SMNVEV (reference sequence). In DNA, the CDR3 is TGTGCCAGCAGTTTCGGACAGGGGAATTCACCCCTCCACTTT. Amino acids: CASSFGQGNSPLHF.

This clone appeared a single time. The chain couples TRBV15 to TRBJ2-6; D is perhaps TRBD2 (5 bases). CDR1 and CDR2 from the germline V gene are LNHNV and YYDKDF (reference sequence). Trimming left V 2 bases short and J 2 bases short, with 16 bases between. This CDR3 is 18 amino acids long. The CDR3 reads CATSRRNILRAGANVLTF. In DNA form, the CDR3 reads TGTGCCACCAGCAGAAGAAACATCTTGAGGGCTGGGGCCAACGTCCTGACTTTC.

This clone was detected a few times. V gene TRBV10-1 combines with J gene TRBJ1-3, with 7 bases identical to TRBD1. This CDR3 spans 14 amino acids. Losses at the gene ends were 5 bases for V and 2 bases for J; bases not matched to a gene: 3. Per the germline V gene, CDR1 is WNHNN and CDR2 is SYGVQD (reference sequence). CDR3 residues: CASSLDRAGNTIYF. CDR3 nucleotide sequence: TGCGCCAGCAGTCTTGACAGGGCTGGAAACACCATATATTTT.

The chain carries TRBV28 and TRBJ2-7; TRBD1 agrees at 8 bases. The J segment lost 3 bases and the V segment lost 4 bases, leaving 8 bases of the junction unmatched. Germline V CDR1 and CDR2: MDHEN, SYDVKM. This CDR3 is built from 15 residues. This chain's CDR3 is CASSSTGDSRYEQYF. In DNA form, the CDR3 reads TGTGCCAGCAGTTCGACAGGGGACTCCCGCTACGAGCAGTACTTC. Based on the CDR3 plus reference TRBV28 and TRBJ2-7, the full variable domain is DVKVTQSSRYLVKRTGEKVFLECVQDMDHENMFWYRQDPGLGLRLIYFSYDVKMKEKGDIPEGYSVSREKKERFSLILESASTNQTSMYLCASSSTGDSRYEQYFGPGTRLTVT.

This clone was seen more than once but under ten times. The chain couples TRBV9 to TRBJ2-5; 10 nucleotides agree with TRBD2. CDR1 SGDLS and CDR2 YYNGEE come from the germline V gene. V was pared by 4 bases and J by 4 bases, with 10 bases of the junction left unmatched. The CDR3 totals 16 residues. CDR3 nucleotide sequence: TGTGCCAGCAGCATCCTAGCGGGGGCGCCAGGAGAGACCCAGTACTTC. It codes for CASSILAGAPGETQYF.

The CDR3 region is CASKEGDYRYEQYF. Here the CDR3 DNA reads TGTGCCAGCAAGGAGGGGGACTACCGGTACGAGCAGTACTTC. The chain has TRBV6-1 and TRBJ2-7; possible D gene TRBD2, 7 bases. Trimming shortened V by 7 bases and J by 4 bases, and 17 bases separated the two germline ends. The germline V gene encodes CDR1 MNHNS and CDR2 SASEGT. The CDR3 loop spans 14 amino acids.

The chain recombines TRBV19 with TRBJ2-7, with a possible D match to TRBD1 (5 bases). CDR3 length equals 14 residues. Germline CDR1 and CDR2: LNHDA and SQIVND (reference sequence). Trimming cost V 4 bases and J 4 bases, with 14 bases left between them. In nucleotides, the CDR3 is TGTGCCAGTAGTACCGGACATATGGGGTACGAGCAGTACTTC. Protein sequence: CASSTGHMGYEQYF.

CDR3 loop: CATSRDLGGETQYF. The CDR3 DNA reads TGTGCCACCAGCAGAGATTTAGGAGGGGAGACCCAGTACTTC. The chain links TRBV15 to TRBJ2-5, with D possibly matching TRBD2 (6 bases). The CDR3 has 14 residues. V dropped 0 bases and J dropped 5 bases, with 10 bases sitting between them. CDR1 is LNHNV, CDR2 YYDKDF, per germline (reference sequence).

This chain links TRBV7-3 with TRBJ2-7; tentative D call: TRBD1 (6 bases). The CDR3 spans 14 residues. V lost 5 bases, J lost 3 bases, and 14 bases lay in between. Germline-derived CDR1 and CDR2 are SGHTA and FQGTGA. The CDR3 DNA is TGTGCCAGCAGCCCACAGGGTGGCGACTACGAGCAGTACTTC. This encodes CASSPQGGDYEQYF.

This chain uses TRBV5-6 with TRBJ1-5; TRBD1 aligns across 8 bases. CDR1 and CDR2 (germline): SGHDT, YYEEEE. Unmatched junction bases numbered 3, after V lost 4 bases and J lost 3 bases. CDR3 length equals 14 residues. CDR3 residues: CASSRQGLNQPQHF. For the CDR3, the DNA is TGTGCCAGCAGCCGACAGGGGCTCAATCAGCCCCAGCATTTT.

The genes are TRBV5-1 and TRBJ1-1; 9 positions match TRBD1. Germline V CDR1 and CDR2: SGHRS, YFSETQ. The CDR3 consists of 14 residues. V shed 4 bases, J shed 6 bases, and the junction held 7 bases outside the gene matches. CDR3 nucleotide sequence: TGCGCCAGCAGCCAGGGACAGGGAATAGCTGAAGCTTTCTTT. It is translated as CASSQGQGIAEAFF.

This chain links TRBV27 with TRBJ2-7; perhaps TRBD1 as D (5 bases). V was shortened by 2 bases and J by 5 bases, with 10 bases between the two germline ends. The CDR3 spans 13 residues. Looked up from germline, CDR1 is MNHEY and CDR2 is SMNVEV (reference sequence). The CDR3 loop reads CASSLIGRDEQYF. DNA for the CDR3: TGTGCCAGCAGTTTAATCGGCAGGGACGAGCAGTACTTC.

The rearrangement links TRBV5-6 to TRBJ1-5; no clear D gene. Trimming stripped 3 bases from V and 10 bases from J, with 20 bases between. Germline V gives CDR1 SGHDT, CDR2 YYEEEE. The CDR3 is 15 amino acids. The CDR3 region is CASSSKTGFGEPQHF. Here the CDR3 DNA reads TGTGCCAGCAGCTCCAAGACGGGTTTTGGTGAACCCCAGCATTTT.

The chain joins TRBV13 to TRBJ2-5; 13 positions agree with TRBD2. The better agreement between TRBJ2-7 and the DNA end casts doubt on the J call. Looked up from germline, CDR1 is PRHDT and CDR2 is FYEKMQ (reference sequence). The CDR3 has 17 residues. The CDR3, as DNA: TGTGCCAGCAGCCCTGGGACTAGCGGGGCAAGCTCCTACGAGCAGTACTTC. This sequence encodes CASSPGTSGASSYEQYF.

The J gene is TRBJ2-5, the V gene TRBV4-1; 11 nucleotides agree with TRBD2. The J call is uncertain, as TRBJ2-7 better fits the DNA end. CDR1 and CDR2 from the germline V gene are MGHRA and YSYEKL. CDR3 length: 16 residues. The CDR3 sequence: CASSQEATSGAYEQYF. The CDR3 nucleotides are TGCGCCAGCAGCCAAGAGGCGACTAGCGGGGCCTACGAGCAGTACTTC.

In its sample, this clone was seen once. The gene calls are TRBV27 and TRBJ2-7; possibly TRBD1 for D (7 bases). Deletions cut 6 bases from V and 1 base from J, with 16 bases between. The CDR3 runs to 15 residues. CDR1 is MNHEY, CDR2 SMNVEV, per germline (reference sequence). The CDR3 loop reads CASRSVGGQSYEQYF. DNA of the CDR3: TGTGCCAGCAGATCCGTCGGGGGACAGTCCTACGAGCAGTACTTC.

The chain uses TRBV5-6 and TRBJ1-1; D is undetermined. Germline V gene sequence: CDR1 SGHDT, CDR2 YYEEEE. The length of the CDR3 is 13 residues. V shed 0 bases and J shed 1 base, with 4 bases lying between them. The CDR3 sequence: CASSLAWNTEAFF. The CDR3 coding sequence is TGTGCCAGCAGCTTGGCGTGGAACACTGAAGCTTTCTTT.